A single TCR beta chain is shown here with its context. The antigen is unknown. The data were obtained in a study of cytomegalovirus exposure and HLA in healthy donors. Background on the study: A preliminary data release comprised 70 million to 95 million unique TCRs obtained from HLA-typed donors. Findings and limits, study-wide: In an earlier analysis, most TCR beta V segments were productive about 87% or about 30% of the time. 15,000 to 20,000 TCR beta sequences were associated with HLA alleles at 0.05 false discovery rate in a later analysis.

Germline CDR1 SQVTM, CDR2 ANQGSEA. V was clipped by 7 bases and J by 8 bases; unmatched bases: 4. The CDR3 is 11 amino acids. This PCR relied on a set of 60 Vbeta primers and 13 Jbeta primers. Clones were read by immunoSEQ multiplex PCR, and TCRdb kept only the in-frame ones, dropping some. Of 140,000 or so clones listed, around 72% were seen once; the top ten hold approximately 2%. Sample: PBMCs. V gene TRBV29-1 combines with J gene TRBJ2-4, with TRBD1 identical over 8 bases. This clonotype was obtained from a man aged 40-49 years in good health and CMV-seronegative. The CDR3 protein is CSADRGDIQYF. In DNA, the CDR3 is TGCAGCGCAGACAGGGGTGACATTCAGTACTTC.